These 31 T cell receptor beta chains share one sample of origin, sequenced in a study of PD-1 blockade in mismatch repair-deficient tumors. Repertoires were generated with immunoSEQ multiplex PCR, while TCRdb's copy carries only in-frame clones and drops some. This table holds over 100,000 clones, about 80% found once. The material sequenced was peripheral blood, taken 60 weeks after starting pembrolizumab. Every receptor here comes from an adult with mismatch repair-deficient cancer.

This clone appeared a single time. The same CDR3 arises from other DNA sequences in this sample as well. The chain is built from TRBV5-6 and TRBJ2-2; 11 positions agree with TRBD2. Germline lookup yields CDR1 SGHDT and CDR2 YYEEEE. The CDR3 contains 15 residues. J gave up 5 bases and V 0 bases, and 0 bases lay outside the gene matches. DNA of the CDR3: TGTGCCAGCAGCTTGGGACTAGCGGGAACCGGGGAGCTGTTTTTT. Protein: CASSLGLAGTGELFF.

The chain recombines TRBV23-1 with TRBJ2-7; perhaps TRBD1 as D (5 bases). TRBV23-1 is identified as an open reading frame with a role that is uncertain. CDR3 length: 17 amino acids. The germline V and J ends were trimmed by 4 bases and 1 base, with 20 bases remaining between them. The CDR3 loop reads CASSLKQDTFDSYEQYF. The CDR3 bases are TGCGCCAGCAGTCTCAAACAGGATACGTTTGATTCCTACGAGCAGTACTTC.

This clone was counted a few times. The CDR3: CASPQVGQYF. The CDR3 DNA reads as TGTGCCAGCCCCCAAGTAGGGCAGTACTTC. V is TRBV28 and J is TRBJ2-7; no firm D call. Trimming stripped 8 bases from V and 9 bases from J, with 11 bases between. Germline CDR1 is MDHEN and CDR2 is SYDVKM. This CDR3 has 10 amino acids.

The V and J genes are TRBV6-7 and TRBJ1-2; D is unresolved. TRBV6-7 has ORF status, its function being uncertain. The CDR3 loop spans 12 amino acids. Trimming removed 6 bases at V and 8 bases at J, with 13 bases between. The CDR3 DNA reads as TGTGCCAGCAGGCGACTAACGGGAGGCTACACCTTC. This translates into CASRRLTGGYTF.

This clone was seen a single time. V usage is TRBV6-5 and J usage is TRBJ1-2; D not resolved. The V gene lost 6 bases and the J gene lost 2 bases, with 16 bases spanning the gap. The CDR3 length is 15 residues. CDR1 MNHEY and CDR2 SVGAGI come from the germline V gene. The CDR3 protein is CASSHKDGRNYGYTF. In DNA form, the CDR3 reads TGTGCCAGCAGCCACAAGGACGGAAGAAACTATGGCTACACCTTC.

This rearrangement joins TRBV11-2 to TRBJ2-1; D remains ambiguous. Trimming stripped 3 bases from V and 2 bases from J, with 11 bases between. The CDR3 spans 15 residues. Germline CDR1 reads SGHAT; CDR2 reads FQNNGV. The CDR3 region is CASSFRPDTYNEQFF. The CDR3 DNA reads as TGTGCCAGCAGCTTTAGACCCGATACCTACAATGAGCAGTTCTTC.

Here the CDR3 reads CASSLGNTGELFF. In DNA form, the CDR3 reads TGTGCCAGCAGCTTGGGGAACACCGGGGAGCTGTTTTTT. The chain employs TRBV5-6 and TRBJ2-2; D gene uncertain. CDR1 and CDR2 (germline): SGHDT, YYEEEE. The V end was cut by 0 bases, the J end by 1 base, with 1 base between. The CDR3 sequence is 13 residues long. The whole variable domain, filled in from reference TRBV5-6 and TRBJ2-2, reads DAGVTQSPTHLIKTRGQQVTLRCSPKSGHDTVSWYQQALGQGPQFIFQYYEEEERQRGNFPDRFSGHQFPNYSSELNVNALLLGDSALYLCASSLGNTGELFFGEGSRLTVL.

In its sample, this clone ranks as medium-sized. The chain links TRBV10-3 to TRBJ1-1; possibly TRBD1 for D (6 bases). This CDR3 contains 14 residues. V dropped 5 bases and J dropped 3 bases, with 13 bases sitting between them. Per germline, CDR1 ENHRY and CDR2 SYGVKD. Written as DNA, the CDR3 is TGTGCCATCAGTACGACAGGCCCCGACACTGAAGCTTTCTTT. Protein product: CAISTTGPDTEAFF.

The genes are TRBV5-1 and TRBJ2-1; TRBD1 might be the D (5 bases). V was pared by 0 bases and J by 4 bases, with 14 bases between. There are 16 residues in the CDR3. The germline V gene has CDR1 SGHRS and CDR2 YFSETQ. This CDR3 reads CASSLVSGAEYNEQFF. The CDR3 DNA follows: TGCGCCAGCAGCTTGGTGTCTGGGGCGGAGTACAATGAGCAGTTCTTC.

The chain combines TRBV29-1 with TRBJ1-4; a weak D match, TRBD1 (6 bases). The length of the CDR3 is 11 residues. Trimming took off 7 bases at V and 11 bases at J, with 14 bases between the two ends. CDR1 is SQVTM, CDR2 ANQGSEA, per germline. The chain's CDR3 is CSAQIGGKLFF. In nucleotides, the CDR3 is TGCAGCGCCCAAATAGGGGGGAAACTGTTTTTT.

The chain is built from TRBV18 and TRBJ1-1; 7 bases line up with TRBD1. V lost 3 bases to trimming and J lost 3 bases; unmatched junction nucleotides: 4. This CDR3 is 14 amino acids long. CDR1 and CDR2 (germline): KGHSH, LQKENI. CDR3 sequence (DNA): TGTGCCAGCTCACCCCAGGGGGGAGACACTGAAGCTTTCTTT. Its translation is CASSPQGGDTEAFF.

The chain has TRBV7-2 and TRBJ2-7; D might be TRBD2 (6 bases). This CDR3 has 11 residues. The germline CDR1 and CDR2 sequences are SGHTA and FQGNSA. V gave up 5 bases and J gave up 9 bases, with 11 bases separating them. CDR3 DNA: TGTGCCAGCAGCCCGTCCGGGGGGCAGTACTTC. Translated: CASSPSGGQYF. Using reference TRBV7-2 and TRBJ2-7 for the parts outside the CDR3, the full variable domain is GAGVSQSPSNKVTEKGKDVELRCDPISGHTALYWYRQSLGQGLEFLIYFQGNSAPDKSGLPSDRFSAERTGGSVSTLTIQRTQQEDSAVYLCASSPSGGQYFGPGTRLTVT.

The chain employs TRBV27 and TRBJ2-7; 8 bases line up with TRBD2. CDR1 is MNHEY and CDR2 is SMNVEV in the germline V gene (reference sequence). CDR3 length: 15 residues. V was clipped by 6 bases and J by 4 bases; unmatched bases: 11. CDR3 nucleotides: TGTGCCAGCAGCCTTCGTGCGGGAGGTTGGTACGAGCAGTACTTC. This gives the protein CASSLRAGGWYEQYF.

The gene calls are TRBV7-9 and TRBJ1-1; D might be TRBD1 (5 bases). Trimming removed 0 bases from V and 2 bases from J, with 10 bases in between. Germline CDR1 SEHNR, CDR2 FQNEAQ (reference sequence). The CDR3 is 15 residues long. The CDR3 protein is CASSLAAGPNTEAFF. In DNA form, the CDR3 reads TGTGCCAGCAGCTTAGCGGCAGGGCCCAACACTGAAGCTTTCTTT.

V is TRBV11-2 and J is TRBJ2-7, with 13 bases identical to TRBD2. Losses at the gene ends were 5 bases for V and 0 bases for J; bases not matched to a gene: 7. The CDR3 covers 17 residues. Germline V lookup: CDR1 SGHAT, CDR2 FQNNGV. DNA for the CDR3: TGTGCCAGCAGCCCAGAGGGACTAGCGGGGTTCTCCTACGAGCAGTACTTC. Protein product: CASSPEGLAGFSYEQYF.

This chain joins TRBV11-3 and TRBJ1-1; D possibly corresponds to TRBD1 (5 bases). Germline V CDR1 and CDR2: SGHNT, YENEEA. The V and J ends lost 4 bases and 1 base respectively, with 7 bases between them. This CDR3 has 13 amino acids. CDR3 bases: TGTGCCAGCAGCTCACAGGAGAACACTGAAGCTTTCTTT. Translation: CASSSQENTEAFF.

The chain employs TRBV5-1 and TRBJ2-1, with D maybe TRBD2 (5 bases). CDR3 length: 15 amino acids. Germline V gene data show CDR1 as SGHRS and CDR2 as YFSETQ. V lost 4 bases to trimming and J lost 7 bases, with 18 bases between them. For the CDR3, the DNA is TGCGCCAGCAGCCACGGAGGATCCCAGTCTAATGAGCAGTTCTTC. Protein product: CASSHGGSQSNEQFF. Full variable domain (remainder filled in from reference TRBV5-1 and TRBJ2-1): KAGVTQTPRYLIKTRGQQVTLSCSPISGHRSVSWYQQTPGQGLQFLFEYFSETQRNKGNFPGRFSGRQFSNSRSEMNVSTLELGDSALYLCASSHGGSQSNEQFFGPGTRLTVL.

This clone appeared once. V usage is TRBV28 and J usage is TRBJ2-4, with D perhaps TRBD2 (5 bases). Per germline, CDR1 MDHEN and CDR2 SYDVKM. The CDR3 totals 14 residues. Trimming took off 4 bases at V and 7 bases at J, with 14 bases between the two ends. The CDR3 DNA is TGTGCCAGCAGTTCCCTTGAGGGTCAGAACATTCAGTACTTC. As protein: CASSSLEGQNIQYF.

This clone was observed a single time. This rearrangement joins TRBV5-1 to TRBJ2-7; 7 positions match TRBD2. J gave up 5 bases and V 0 bases, and 8 bases lay outside the gene matches. Germline CDR1 SGHRS, CDR2 YFSETQ. The length of the CDR3 is 15 residues. CDR3 sequence (DNA): TGCGCCAGCAGCTTGGTCGTAGCGGGTATCGACGAGCAGTACTTC. The encoded protein is CASSLVVAGIDEQYF. Variable domain in full (rest from reference TRBV5-1 and TRBJ2-7): KAGVTQTPRYLIKTRGQQVTLSCSPISGHRSVSWYQQTPGQGLQFLFEYFSETQRNKGNFPGRFSGRQFSNSRSEMNVSTLELGDSALYLCASSLVVAGIDEQYFGPGTRLTVT.

J is TRBJ1-2 and V is TRBV5-1, with D unclear. Germline V gene data show CDR1 as SGHRS and CDR2 as YFSETQ. Between the trimmed V and J ends, which lost 1 base and 8 bases, there was a span of 15 bases. This CDR3 spans 14 amino acids. Here the CDR3 reads CASSLINGGNGYTF. In DNA, the CDR3 is TGCGCCAGCAGCTTGATTAATGGTGGGAACGGCTACACCTTC.

The rearrangement joins TRBV21-1 to TRBJ2-7; the D call TRBD1 from the table was never checked on the DNA. TRBV21-1 is deemed a pseudogene. This CDR3 is built from 14 residues. CDR3 in DNA: TGTGCCAGCAGCAAAGGGCTGAATTCCTACGAGCAGTACTTC. Amino acid sequence: CASSKGLNSYEQYF.

This sequence joins TRBV6-5 and TRBJ2-2; TRBD1 matches at 7 bases. V shed 8 bases and J 2 bases; nucleotides not matched to a gene: 5. The CDR3 is 14 amino acids. Germline CDR1 MNHEY, CDR2 SVGAGI. The CDR3 nucleotides read TGTGCCAGCTCAACAGGGGTTAACACCGGGGAGCTGTTTTTT. Translation: CASSTGVNTGELFF.

This chain connects TRBV5-1 to TRBJ2-7, with 11 positions matching TRBD2. CDR1 and CDR2 (germline): SGHRS, YFSETQ. The CDR3 extends over 18 amino acids. V shed 0 bases, J shed 6 bases, and the junction held 14 bases outside the gene matches. CDR3: CASSLGSSGGTLRIEQYF. CDR3 sequence (DNA): TGCGCCAGCAGCTTGGGGTCTAGCGGGGGGACCTTAAGGATCGAGCAGTACTTC. Looking up the rest from reference TRBV5-1 and TRBJ2-7 gives the full variable domain: KAGVTQTPRYLIKTRGQQVTLSCSPISGHRSVSWYQQTPGQGLQFLFEYFSETQRNKGNFPGRFSGRQFSNSRSEMNVSTLELGDSALYLCASSLGSSGGTLRIEQYFGPGTRLTVT.

V and J are TRBV11-1 and TRBJ2-1, with 9 bases that match TRBD2. The J segment lost 8 bases and the V segment lost 2 bases, leaving 7 bases of the junction unmatched. There are 15 residues in the CDR3. CDR1 is SGHAT and CDR2 is FQDESV in the germline V gene (reference sequence). The CDR3 here is CASSLMREGADEQFF. DNA for the CDR3: TGTGCCAGCAGCTTAATGCGGGAGGGCGCAGATGAGCAGTTCTTC.

The gene calls are TRBV7-9 and TRBJ2-7; unclear D gene. Per germline, CDR1 SEHNR and CDR2 FQNEAQ (reference sequence). The CDR3 consists of 14 residues. With 3 bases removed from V and 0 bases from J, the gap between germline ends came to 9 bases. Here the CDR3 DNA reads TGTGCCAGCAGCTTGGAAAGGGCCTCCTACGAGCAGTACTTC. It specifies CASSLERASYEQYF.

The rearrangement joins TRBV4-2 to TRBJ1-4; D may be TRBD1 (5 bases). Germline CDR1 LGHNA, CDR2 YNFKEQ. V was shortened by 0 bases and J by 1 base, with 12 bases between the two germline ends. The CDR3 runs 17 residues. Here the CDR3 reads CASSQDPARGTNEKLFF. The CDR3 DNA follows: TGTGCCAGCAGCCAAGATCCGGCTAGGGGAACTAATGAAAAACTGTTTTTT.

CDR3 sequence (DNA): TGCGCCACCCGGAGAAAGGAGGGGGCTTACGAGCAGTACTTC. Translation: CATRRKEGAYEQYF. The rearrangement joins TRBV5-1 to TRBJ2-7; possibly TRBD1 for D (7 bases). This CDR3 is 14 amino acids long. In germline, CDR1 is SGHRS, CDR2 YFSETQ. V shed 9 bases and J shed 4 bases, with 20 bases lying between them. Filled out from reference TRBV5-1 and TRBJ2-7, the complete variable domain reads KAGVTQTPRYLIKTRGQQVTLSCSPISGHRSVSWYQQTPGQGLQFLFEYFSETQRNKGNFPGRFSGRQFSNSRSEMNVSTLELGDSALYLCATRRKEGAYEQYFGPGTRLTVT.

This chain uses TRBV10-3 with TRBJ2-7; perhaps D is TRBD1 or TRBD2 (5 bases each). The V gene's germline CDR1 is ENHRY and CDR2 SYGVKD. V gave up 3 bases and J gave up 0 bases, with 15 bases separating them. The CDR3 totals 16 residues. CDR3 protein: CAISDVLGRGSYEQYF. The CDR3 DNA sequence: TGTGCCATCAGTGACGTTTTGGGACGAGGCTCCTACGAGCAGTACTTC.

V usage is TRBV30 and J usage is TRBJ2-5; D is uncertain. V lost 0 bases and J lost 6, with 8 bases in between. The CDR3 loop spans 12 amino acids. The germline gives CDR1 GTSNPN, CDR2 SVGIG (reference sequence). This chain's CDR3 is CAWSVESQTQYF. Here the CDR3 DNA reads TGTGCCTGGAGTGTCGAGAGTCAGACCCAGTACTTC.

The gene calls are TRBV6-1 and TRBJ2-7; 7 nucleotides match TRBD1. The CDR3 consists of 13 residues. Losses at the gene ends were 5 bases for V and 6 bases for J; bases not matched to a gene: 7. Germline V gene lookup returns CDR1 MNHNS and CDR2 SASEGT. CDR3: CASSRQGWVEQYF. The CDR3 DNA is TGTGCCAGCAGTCGACAGGGATGGGTCGAGCAGTACTTC.

The V call is TRBV27, the J call TRBJ2-5, with TRBD1 matching over 7 bases. V lost 0 bases to trimming and J lost 5 bases; unmatched junction nucleotides: 6. This CDR3 has 15 residues. CDR1 and CDR2 from the germline V gene are MNHEY and SMNVEV (reference sequence). The CDR3 protein is CASSLSPKTGETQYF. DNA for the CDR3: TGTGCCAGCAGTTTATCGCCGAAGACAGGGGAGACCCAGTACTTC.